Below, one T cell receptor (beta chain) is given with its context. There is no known antigen for this receptor. No quality values exist for individual bases; no much larger clone is one base distant. The data were obtained in a study of T cells in Graves' hyperthyroidism and ophthalmopathy (dated by TCRdb to 2018 to 2020). A note on the overall study: Peripheral blood samples were taken at the time of initial diagnosis, prior to any treatment. To identify distinguishing TCR V-J signatures, a discovery cohort of around 100 patients was used, comprising 43 with Graves' ophthalmopathy and 57 with stable Graves' hyperthyroidism. Prospective prediction of ophthalmopathy was tested in an independent validation cohort consisting of 18 to 20 hyperthyroidism patients and about 17 patients who later progressed to ophthalmopathy. The 85 to 100 discovery patients were randomly split 7:3 into training and test sets. The study also compared thyroid tissue and blood T-cell repertoires from 6 or 7 Graves' hyperthyroidism patients. After blood sampling, hyperthyroidism patients were treated with methimazole at a starting dose of 30 mg daily, and ophthalmopathy patients were treated with high-dose intravenous methylprednisolone. According to the paper, TCR Vbeta CDR3 sequencing was carried out on 135 peripheral blood samples, which came from under 50 ophthalmopathy, about 75 hyperthyroidism and around 17 progressor patients. General study outcomes and caveats: Ophthalmopathy was separated from stable hyperthyroidism by a 13 V-J signature model, with 85% to 90% sensitivity and roughly 81% specificity obtained in cross-validation and 80%/75% obtained in testing. Most expanded thyroid clonotypes (frequency above 0.001) were also found in blood, which suggests that blood repertoires may mirror thyroid immune responses. In validation, progression to ophthalmopathy was predicted by the model with roughly 69% sensitivity and 72% to 85% specificity, a median of around 5.9 months before onset. No statistical method was used to fix the sample size in advance, and group allocation was not hidden from the investigators.

In the ophthalmopathy patients, disease was moderately to severely active, with a Clinical Activity Score of 3 or more, a NOSPECS grade of 4 or more, and a duration of less than 3 months. Any patient with an uncontrolled infection, another autoimmune disease, pregnancy or lactation was excluded. Clinical symptoms, serum thyroxine and TRAb, thyroid ultrasound, and orbital computed tomography formed the basis for the diagnoses. PBMCs were separated from roughly 9.6 ml of fresh peripheral blood using Ficoll-Paque density gradient centrifugation. Total RNA was extracted using Trizol reagent, and RNA quality was assessed on an Agilent 2100 Bioanalyzer. The TCR beta CDR3 regions were amplified from the RNA transcripts. A first-round RT-PCR of the TCR CDR3 used the HTBI primer set with the Qiagen OneStep RT-PCR kit. The libraries were constructed in a second round of multiplex PCR and then size-selected and purified. The libraries were sequenced on an Illumina HiSeq2000 using paired-end 100 bp reads. The original methods were these. SOAPnuke was used to process the raw data, with reads discarded if the reads contained adapters or uncalled bases, had a mean Phred below 15, or lacked an exact constant-primer or identifier match. High-quality paired reads were merged using COPE v1.2.5, and each unique nucleotide sequence was defined as a clonotype. MiTCR v1.1 was used to align clonotypes to the IMGT TRBV, TRBD and TRBJ reference segments. The analysis included only V-J combinations with a frequency above 0.0001, which together covered 99% to 99.2% of the repertoires. The TCS score was defined as the ratio of F50 (clonal expansion) to E x V (chaos), calculated using BLOSUM62-based TCRdist between CDR3 peptides within each V-J. Welch's t-statistics and random forest reduced around 510 V-J features to 13, which were used in a naive Bayes classifier (R e1071). The Morisita-Horn index was used to measure how similar the thyroid and blood repertoires were. TCRdb trimmed the raw reads at Q25, called clones with MiXCR and kept productive beta chains. Every distinct CDR3 protein forms one entry, paired with its most common genes and DNA. The V and J calls and clone size are TCRdb's, not the authors'. The sample includes approximately 610,000 distinct CDR3 sequences, with approximately 14% observed a single time. About 3.9% of the sample belongs to the ten largest clones.

The germline V gene specifies MNHEY as CDR1 and SVGAGI as CDR2. Unmatched junction bases come to 9, with V trimmed by 4 bases and J by 4 bases. The CDR3 starts with the cysteine, ends with the phenylalanine, and has 15 residues. The DNA shown is the 45-base CDR3, in frame from base 1. The specimen sequenced was blood. The sequence was collected from a woman in her thirties or forties with Graves' ophthalmopathy. The rearranged segments are TRBV6-5 and TRBJ2-5; TRBD1 aligns with 7 central bases. The nucleotide sequence is TGTGCCAGCAGTTCCACACCACAGGGGCGAGAGACCCAGTACTTC. It translates as CASSSTPQGRETQYF.